Listed below are T cell receptor beta chains from one sample, sequenced in a study of shared T cell receptors in the human thymus. Repertoires were generated with immunoSEQ multiplex PCR, while TCRdb's copy carries only in-frame clones and drops some. The sample holds 450,000 to 650,000 clones, approximately 80% seen once. These same records also appear under a second study, on human thymus T cells.

Material: thymocytes. Receptor source: a boy younger than two with a congenital heart defect. Both conserved end residues are part of each CDR3. Fields, in order: clone size, V gene, J gene, D gene, CDR3 protein, CDR3 DNA. The D gene is left open where the match is weak. Part of the rows lack a size; the others show once, few, many or a class for expanded clones.

-,TRBV5-1,TRBJ2-7,TRBD1,CASSRKPTRTGGSYEQYF,TGCGCCAGCAGCAGAAAACCGACCCGGACAGGGGGCTCCTACGAGCAGTACTTC
few,TRBV6-5,TRBJ2-7,-,CASSLEGPHEQYF,TGTGCCAGCAGTTTGGAGGGCCCCCACGAGCAGTACTTC
-,TRBV5-1,TRBJ2-3,TRBD1,CASSSHRGSTDTQYF,TGCGCCAGCAGCTCACACAGGGGGAGCACAGATACGCAGTATTTT
-,TRBV6-5,TRBJ2-7,TRBD1,CASSWTDRPYEQYF,TGTGCCAGCAGTTGGACGGACAGGCCCTACGAGCAGTACTTC
few,TRBV28,TRBJ2-3,TRBD2,CASRSGTMGSDTQYF,TGTGCCAGCAGATCCGGGACTATGGGATCGGATACGCAGTATTTT
-,TRBV18,TRBJ2-1,TRBD2,CASSPGLAEYNEQFF,TGTGCCAGCTCACCAGGGCTAGCGGAATACAATGAGCAGTTCTTC
-,TRBV7-9,TRBJ2-7,TRBD1,CASSPGGDEQYF,TGTGCCAGCAGTCCAGGGGGCGACGAGCAGTACTTC
-,TRBV19,TRBJ1-2,-,CASSIPDSNYGYTF,TGTGCCAGTAGTATCCCCGACAGTAACTATGGCTACACCTTC
few,TRBV6-5,TRBJ1-2,TRBD1,CASKGQGGYGYTF,TGTGCCAGCAAGGGACAGGGAGGGTATGGCTACACCTTC
-,TRBV5-6,TRBJ1-2,-,CASSPRPGLIGYTF,TGTGCCAGCAGCCCTAGGCCAGGGCTAATTGGCTACACCTTC
-,TRBV11-2,TRBJ1-5,TRBD1,CASTQTGGAGSHQPQHF,TGTGCCAGCACCCAAACAGGGGGCGCGGGTTCGCATCAGCCCCAGCATTTT
-,TRBV6-1,TRBJ1-1,TRBD1,CASSDTGDTEAFF,TGTGCCAGCAGTGACACAGGGGACACTGAAGCTTTCTTT
once,TRBV11-2,TRBJ2-7,TRBD2,CASSPRLAGGNAYEQYF,TGTGCCAGCAGCCCACGGTTAGCGGGAGGAAACGCCTACGAGCAGTACTTC
once,TRBV12-5,TRBJ2-2,TRBD1,CASGLVRGDRAPNDTGELFF,TGTGCTAGTGGTTTGGTACGGGGGGACAGGGCGCCCAATGACACCGGGGAGCTGTTTTTT
once,TRBV9,TRBJ2-1,TRBD1,CASSVKGGRTSNEQFF,TGTGCCAGCAGCGTAAAAGGGGGCAGAACGAGCAATGAGCAGTTCTTC
-,TRBV4-2,TRBJ2-7,TRBD2,CASSQDANRAVAGREQYF,TGTGCCAGCAGCCAAGACGCCAATAGGGCGGTAGCGGGGAGAGAGCAGTACTTC
-,TRBV7-6,TRBJ2-7,TRBD2,CASSLEGTGGEQYF,TGTGCCAGCAGCTTAGAAGGCACGGGGGGCGAGCAGTACTTC
-,TRBV6-5,TRBJ2-5,-,CASSPTGKGGTQYF,TGTGCCAGCAGCCCCACCGGGAAGGGAGGTACCCAGTACTTC
-,TRBV29-1,TRBJ2-3,TRBD2,CSVGCKRDLNTQYF,TGCAGCGTTGGGTGCAAGCGGGACCTCAATACGCAGTATTTT
-,TRBV13,TRBJ1-1,-,CASSLRGNTEAFF,TGTGCCAGCAGCCTACGGGGGAACACTGAAGCTTTCTTT
-,TRBV30,TRBJ2-5,-,CAWSVTSKPYQETQYF,TGTGCCTGGAGTGTAACTTCTAAGCCCTACCAAGAGACCCAGTACTTC
-,TRBV11-3,TRBJ1-1,-,CASSSKRTPQGPPNTEAFF,TGTGCCAGCAGCTCGAAACGTACCCCGCAGGGTCCTCCGAACACTGAAGCTTTCTTT
-,TRBV4-2,TRBJ1-2,-,CASSQVDGGLRSYGYTF,TGTGCCAGCAGCCAAGTTGACGGGGGGCTTCGGTCGTATGGCTACACCTTC
-,TRBV27,TRBJ1-4,TRBD1,CASSPDRLGKLFF,TGTGCCAGCAGTCCGGACAGGTTGGGAAAACTGTTTTTT
-,TRBV10-1,TRBJ2-1,TRBD2,CASSERTSALYNEQFF,TGCGCCAGCAGTGAGAGGACTAGCGCCCTCTACAATGAGCAGTTCTTC
-,TRBV4-2,TRBJ2-2,TRBD1,CASSGQGRELGELFF,TGTGCCAGCAGCGGACAGGGGCGGGAGTTGGGGGAGCTGTTTTTT
once,TRBV28,TRBJ2-1,TRBD2,CASRLGLAGPSYNEQFF,TGTGCCAGCAGACTCGGACTAGCGGGACCATCTTACAATGAGCAGTTCTTC
once,TRBV27,TRBJ2-1,TRBD2,CASRLAGGGNEQFF,TGTGCCAGCAGATTAGCGGGAGGGGGGAATGAGCAGTTCTTC
-,TRBV18,TRBJ2-7,TRBD2,CASSPPSTSGSPYEQYF,TGTGCCAGCTCACCCCCCTCGACTAGCGGGAGTCCATACGAGCAGTACTTC
once,TRBV6-1,TRBJ2-5,TRBD2,CASGGAGGVQETQYF,TGTGCCAGCGGGGGAGCGGGGGGGGTCCAAGAGACCCAGTACTTC
once,TRBV5-6,TRBJ1-1,-,CASSFGVGGKGAFF,TGTGCCAGCAGCTTTGGGGTCGGCGGGAAGGGGGCTTTCTTT
few,TRBV19,TRBJ2-7,-,CASSIGRTDSYEQYF,TGTGCCAGTAGTATAGGGAGGACGGACTCCTACGAGCAGTACTTC
-,TRBV4-3,TRBJ2-7,-,CASSQRGREYEQYF,TGCGCCAGCAGCCAGAGGGGCCGGGAGTACGAGCAGTACTTC
-,TRBV27,TRBJ2-7,TRBD2,CASSFGREGYYEQYF,TGTGCCAGCAGTTTCGGGCGGGAGGGTTACTACGAGCAGTACTTC